This T cell receptor (beta chain) was profiled in a study of regulatory T cells in long-lasting Graves disease (dated by TCRdb to the early 2020s). With respect to the entire study: To count as having persistent Graves' disease, a patient had to have received antithyroid drug treatment for over 5 years with TSH receptor autoantibodies remaining persistently positive. A total of around 35 samples were covered by TCR sequencing, comprising approximately 13 persistent and roughly 20 newly diagnosed Graves' disease patients. The study was conducted in China and was registered as a clinical trial. This study used TCR sequencing and RNA sequencing of peripheral blood to compare persistent Graves' disease patients against newly diagnosed Graves' disease patients. On average, persistent Graves' disease patients in the clinical cohort had been on antithyroid drugs for about 10.3 years. On the study overall, not on this receptor specifically: The study examined only peripheral blood because the primary lesion, thyroid tissue, could not be accessed. Patients with persistent disease shared more public clonotypes (around 3,000) than newly diagnosed patients did (around 1,000). The authors acknowledged the small sample size as a limitation that may reduce accuracy. Persistent disease showed preferential use of TRBV28, TRBJ1-2 and TRBJ2-5, whereas newly diagnosed disease favored TRBV20-1 and TRBJ2-1. Only the TCR beta chain was sequenced and analyzed. Persistent Graves' disease patients showed lower TCR Shannon entropy and fewer highly expanded clones than newly diagnosed patients, suggesting clonal expansion.

The library was produced with multiplex PCR. Sequencing was carried out with an Illumina HiSeq 4000. iRepertoire HTBI primers and Arm-PCR amplification of CDR3 regions were used to construct TCR beta libraries. Gel purification was performed on PCR products prior to sequencing. The authors' analysis ran thus. Gene usage analysis of CDR3 amino acid clonotypes used the roughly 62 TRBV and 11 to 15 TRBJ segments found across samples. COPE and FqMerger were used to merge the filtered high-quality paired reads into contigs. BLAST was used to align contigs to the IMGT TRBV, TRBD and TRBJ reference genes, and CDR3 was defined following IMGT. Clonotypes above 0.1% frequency were classified as highly expanded clones. Shannon entropy was used to measure repertoire diversity, and the Gini coefficient was used to measure V-J evenness. Clonotypes shared by more than one individual were considered public. TCRdb passed the public sequencing reads through fastp at Q25 and MiXCR, retaining productive beta sequences. Every CDR3 protein is listed once, alongside the most common genes and DNA of its rows. The V and J calls shown here were made by TCRdb, not taken from the authors' results. The sample table holds roughly 430,000 distinct CDR3 sequences, of which 21% were seen once. Roughly an eighth of the sample lies in the top ten.

Concerning this clonotype itself: The specificity of this receptor is unknown. The sample holds no much larger clone one base away, and base qualities are not on file.

Trimming accounts for 4 bases at V and 0 bases at J, while the number of junction bases matched to no gene is 4. The CDR3 contains 17 residues, cysteine and phenylalanine counted. Only the CDR3 part of the read is kept: 51 bases, read in frame from the first base. CDR1 SGHNT and CDR2 YYREEE were looked up in the germline V gene (reference sequence). Taken with the paper, the label for time point translates to: persistent/refractory GD, antithyroid drugs over 5 years with positive TRAb. For both TCR sequencing and RNA sequencing, RNA was extracted from PBMCs using TRIzol. Graves' disease was diagnosed according to American Thyroid Association guidelines. Patients were recruited from an endocrinology department in Xi'an, China. From each patient, around 9.3 milliliters of peripheral blood was collected into an EDTA anticoagulant tube. Ficoll Paque Plus density gradient separation was used to isolate PBMCs, and no further T cell sorting was done. RNA quality was checked with an Agilent 2100 Bioanalyzer and agarose gel, and concentration with a NanoDrop 2000.

Sequencing was performed on peripheral blood mononuclear cells (PBMCs), taken when the disease was refractory, from a patient treated with antithyroid drugs. The V and J segments used are TRBV5-4 and TRBJ2-4, and 13 junction bases match TRBD2. This sequence originates from a female donor with Graves disease. The nucleotides read TGTGCCAGCAGCCAAGGGACTAGCGGGATAGCCAAAAACATTCAGTACTTC. This sequence encodes CASSQGTSGIAKNIQYF.